Below are 19 T cell receptor beta chains sequenced from a single sample in a study of CD8 T cells in Susac syndrome. Reverse transcription used roughly 0.5 to 1 ug RNA and random hexamers. One entry per CDR3 protein results from TCRdb running MiXCR on the immunoSEQ multiplex PCR reads. This table has around 150,000 distinct CDR3 sequences, approximately 95% appearing once. Sequencing was performed on CD8+ T cells from PBMCs. All receptors derive from a human donor in good health.

This rearrangement joins TRBV13 to TRBJ1-1; 8 bases are shared with TRBD1. The ends lost 1 base at V and 5 bases at J; junction bases unmatched: 6. This CDR3 is 15 amino acids long. Germline CDR1 reads PRHDT; CDR2 reads FYEKMQ (reference sequence). The CDR3 sequence is CASSLAGQVGTEAFF. DNA of the CDR3: TGTGCCAGCAGCTTAGCGGGACAGGTTGGGACTGAAGCTTTCTTT. Complete variable domain (other parts from reference TRBV13 and TRBJ1-1): AAGVIQSPRHLIKEKRETATLKCYPIPRHDTVYWYQQGPGQDPQFLISFYEKMQSDKGSIPDRFSAQQFSDYHSELNMSSLELGDSALYFCASSLAGQVGTEAFFGQGTRLTVV.

This sequence joins TRBV6-1 and TRBJ1-1, with D maybe TRBD1 (5 bases). This CDR3 comprises 12 residues. Germline V gene data show CDR1 as MNHNS and CDR2 as SASEGT. V lost 7 bases, J lost 6 bases, and 12 bases lay in between. For the CDR3, the DNA is TGTGCCAGCAAGGGCAGGGCATCTGAAGCTTTCTTT. This translates into CASKGRASEAFF.

This clonotype was picked up one time. This chain uses TRBV29-1 with TRBJ1-3; D uncertain. The germline CDR1 and CDR2 sequences are SQVTM and ANQGSEA. Trimming removed 2 bases from V and 3 bases from J, with 11 bases in between. This CDR3 comprises 14 residues. The CDR3 bases are TGCAGCGTTGAATCCGGGCCCGGTGGAAACACCATATATTTT. It translates to CSVESGPGGNTIYF.

This clonotype was recorded once. The chain is built from TRBV5-1 and TRBJ2-7; D is possibly TRBD1 (5 bases). Trimming stripped 0 bases from V and 4 bases from J, with 11 bases between. This CDR3 contains 14 residues. Germline values: CDR1 SGHRS, CDR2 YFSETQ. For the CDR3, the DNA is TGCGCCAGCAGCTTGGGGCAGGGCAGGTACGAGCAGTACTTC. Protein sequence: CASSLGQGRYEQYF.

The chain couples TRBV2 to TRBJ1-2; D is undetermined. This CDR3 is built from 13 residues. Looked up from germline, CDR1 is SNHLY and CDR2 is FYNNEI. V shed 6 bases and J shed 1 base, with 9 bases lying between them. The CDR3, as DNA: TGTGCCAGCAGAACGCCTGTTAACTATGGCTACACCTTC. Its protein product is CASRTPVNYGYTF.

The chain carries TRBV28 and TRBJ2-7; no clear D. Per the germline V gene, CDR1 is MDHEN and CDR2 is SYDVKM. CDR3 length equals 14 residues. Trimming left V 6 bases short and J 4 bases short, with 16 bases between. The CDR3 DNA sequence: TGTGCCAGCAGCCGCGGACCCTCAACTTACGAGCAGTACTTC. Protein product: CASSRGPSTYEQYF.

The genes are TRBV4-3 and TRBJ2-1, with a possible D match to TRBD2 (6 bases). Trimming shortened V by 4 bases and J by 4 bases, and 17 bases separated the two germline ends. The germline gives CDR1 LGHNA, CDR2 YSLEER. The CDR3 runs to 16 residues. CDR3 loop: CASSLFIADDYNEQFF. CDR3 bases: TGCGCCAGCAGCCTGTTTATAGCGGACGATTACAATGAGCAGTTCTTC.

V gene TRBV6-5 combines with J gene TRBJ1-2; D perhaps matches TRBD1 (5 bases). V lost 3 bases and J 3 bases, leaving 8 bases between the germline ends. CDR1 MNHEY and CDR2 SVGAGI come from the germline V gene. The CDR3 contains 13 residues. Written as DNA, the CDR3 is TGTGCCAGCAGTTATGGGGGAGACTATGGCTACACCTTC. It translates to CASSYGGDYGYTF.

This clonotype was detected only a few times. The chain links TRBV18 to TRBJ2-7; tentative D call: TRBD1 (5 bases). Trimming took 2 bases from V and 3 from J, leaving 8 bases between them. The CDR3 runs to 13 residues. Germline-derived CDR1 and CDR2 are KGHSH and LQKENI. The CDR3 DNA reads TGTGCCAGCTCACCAACAGGCGACTACGAGCAGTACTTC. It specifies CASSPTGDYEQYF.

The rearrangement uses TRBV5-1 and TRBJ2-1; D gene uncertain. The V and J ends lost 4 bases and 4 bases respectively, with 12 bases between them. The CDR3 extends over 14 amino acids. Looked up from germline, CDR1 is SGHRS and CDR2 is YFSETQ. This CDR3 is CASSPFAPYNEQFF. CDR3 coding DNA: TGCGCCAGCAGCCCGTTCGCTCCTTACAATGAGCAGTTCTTC.

The gene calls are TRBV13 and TRBJ2-1; 11 bases map to TRBD2. The J segment lost 6 bases and the V segment lost 5 bases, leaving 9 bases of the junction unmatched. The CDR3 extends over 16 amino acids. CDR1 PRHDT and CDR2 FYEKMQ come from the germline V gene (reference sequence). CDR3 amino acids: CASSPRLAGIVNEQFF. CDR3 nucleotide sequence: TGTGCCAGCAGCCCTCGACTAGCGGGAATAGTCAATGAGCAGTTCTTC.

This rearrangement joins TRBV13 to TRBJ2-7; the D is unclear. CDR3 length: 14 amino acids. Germline V gene data show CDR1 as PRHDT and CDR2 as FYEKMQ (reference sequence). Trimming left V 0 bases short and J 2 bases short, with 8 bases between. The CDR3 nucleotides read TGTGCCAGCAGCTTAGGCAACGGCGCCTACGAGCAGTACTTC. Protein product: CASSLGNGAYEQYF.

The gene calls are TRBV27 and TRBJ2-1; the match to TRBD1 covers 7 bases. This CDR3 is 14 amino acids long. The ends lost 3 bases at V and 4 bases at J; junction bases unmatched: 3. Germline lookup yields CDR1 MNHEY and CDR2 SMNVEV (reference sequence). The CDR3 spells CASSFAGGYNEQFF. The CDR3 DNA reads as TGTGCCAGCAGTTTTGCAGGGGGTTACAATGAGCAGTTCTTC.

The chain couples TRBV27 to TRBJ2-4; D gene uncertain. Germline V lookup: CDR1 MNHEY, CDR2 SMNVEV (reference sequence). V lost 4 bases and J 8 bases, leaving 6 bases between the germline ends. The CDR3 spans 11 residues. The CDR3 sequence: CASSSGYIQYF. The DNA for the CDR3 is TGTGCCAGCAGTTCCGGGTACATTCAGTACTTC.

The table lists this clonotype with a few counts. The chain couples TRBV2 to TRBJ2-7; D gene ambiguous. Germline-derived CDR1 and CDR2 are SNHLY and FYNNEI. V was cut by 3 bases and J by 2 bases, with 2 bases left in between. This CDR3 comprises 11 residues. The CDR3 here is CASSETYEQYF. CDR3 nucleotide sequence: TGTGCCAGCAGTGAGACCTACGAGCAGTACTTC.

This clonotype showed up just once. The junction shows a germline mismatch at one end, possibly a read error. The chain uses TRBV12-3 or TRBV12-4 and TRBJ2-1, with D possibly TRBD1 on 6 matching bases. This CDR3 region has 12 residues. This chain's CDR3 is CASSLSGDELFF. Written as DNA, the CDR3 is TGTGCCAGCAGTTTATCAGGGGATGAGCTGTTCTTC.

The rearrangement joins TRBV19 to TRBJ1-1; 7 bases match TRBD1. V gave up 5 bases and J gave up 1 base; unmatched junction bases: 7. The CDR3 consists of 15 residues. CDR1 is LNHDA, CDR2 SQIVND, per germline (reference sequence). The CDR3 here is CASSWGTAPNTEAFF. The CDR3 region has the DNA TGTGCCAGTAGTTGGGGGACAGCCCCGAACACTGAAGCTTTCTTT. The complete variable domain, with remaining parts taken from reference TRBV19 and TRBJ1-1, reads DGGITQSPKYLFRKEGQNVTLSCEQNLNHDAMYWYRQDPGQGLRLIYYSQIVNDFQKGDIAEGYSVSREKKESFPLTVTSAQKNPTAFYLCASSWGTAPNTEAFFGQGTRLTVV.

The chain is built from TRBV30 and TRBJ2-1; the D gene could be TRBD1 or TRBD2 (5 bases each). Per the germline V gene, CDR1 is GTSNPN and CDR2 is SVGIG (reference sequence). CDR3 size: 12 residues. V was pared by 1 base and J by 6 bases, with 7 bases between. The CDR3 sequence is CAWSAGTNEQFF. The CDR3 DNA is TGTGCCTGGAGTGCAGGGACCAATGAGCAGTTCTTC.

The chain is built from TRBV4-3 and TRBJ2-1, with D hard to call. Germline V gene data show CDR1 as LGHNA and CDR2 as YSLEER. V lost 4 bases and J 7 bases, leaving 8 bases between the germline ends. The length of the CDR3 is 12 residues. CDR3 sequence: CASSPAGNEQFF. The CDR3 bases are TGCGCCAGCAGCCCCGCCGGGAATGAGCAGTTCTTC.